This is a list of T cell receptor beta chains from one sample in a study of T cell responses to AZD1222 COVID-19 vaccine. Repertoires were generated with immunoSEQ multiplex PCR, while TCRdb's copy carries only in-frame clones and drops some. The repertoire includes around 96,000 clones, approximately 90% of them detected once, and more than 9% sits in the top ten. The sample consisted of peripheral blood, taken 28 days after the second AZD1222 dose. These receptors came from an adult who received the AZD1222 COVID-19 vaccine. Both conserved end residues are part of each CDR3. D genes are given only for firm matches. The size field is filled for only some rows; it gives once, few, many or a size class.

TRBJ1-2	12	-	TRBV5-1	-	TGCGCCAGCAGCTTGGAGGGGGATGGCTACACCTTC	CASSLEGDGYTF
TRBJ2-1	17	TRBD2	TRBV25-1	-	TGTGCCAGCAGCCCGAACCAGCGGGGGGGGCTGGCCAATGAGCAGTTCTTC	CASSPNQRGGLANEQFF
TRBJ2-2	14	-	TRBV9	-	TGTGCCAGCAGCCCTACAACGAACACCGGGGAGCTGTTTTTT	CASSPTTNTGELFF
TRBJ1-2	15	-	TRBV11-2	-	TGTGCCAGCAGCTTAGAGGCCAGGACTAACTATGGCTACACCTTC	CASSLEARTNYGYTF
TRBJ2-4	17	TRBD1	TRBV27	-	TGTGCCAGCAGTCCAGGGACAGGGCGGGGGGCCAAAAACATTCAGTACTTC	CASSPGTGRGAKNIQYF
TRBJ1-3	16	-	TRBV15	-	TGTGCCACCAGCAGAGGGGGGTTATACTCTGGAAACACCATATATTTT	CATSRGGLYSGNTIYF
TRBJ2-1	15	TRBD1	TRBV18	-	TGTGCCAGCTCACCCGCAGGGGGATCCTACAATGAGCAGTTCTTC	CASSPAGGSYNEQFF
TRBJ1-6	12	TRBD1	TRBV6-5	few	TGTGCCAGCAGCAGACAGGGTTCACCCCTCCACTTT	CASSRQGSPLHF
TRBJ2-1	10	-	TRBV19	-	TGTCCCAGCTCCTACAATGAGCAGTTCTTC	CPSSYNEQFF
TRBJ2-3	15	-	TRBV5-1	-	TGCGCCAGCAGCAACCAAGGGGTAGGAACAGATACGCAGTATTTT	CASSNQGVGTDTQYF
TRBJ2-7	15	-	TRBV11-2	-	TGTGCCAGCAGCTTAGATCGGGTCGGGAGCTACGAGCAGTACTTC	CASSLDRVGSYEQYF
TRBJ1-2	15	TRBD1	TRBV5-1	-	TGCGCCAGCAGCTTAGCCTCGGGACAGTTATATGGCTACACCTTC	CASSLASGQLYGYTF
TRBJ2-5	14	TRBD1	TRBV9	-	TGTGCCAGCAGCGCGACAGGGGTGAAAGAGACCCAGTACTTC	CASSATGVKETQYF
TRBJ1-1	15	-	TRBV5-6	-	TGTGCCAGCAGCTTCCCCGGGACACGAAACACTGAAGCTTTCTTT	CASSFPGTRNTEAFF
TRBJ2-1	17	TRBD2	TRBV19	-	TGTGCCAGTAGTATAGGCGGGAGTGGTACCTCCTACAATGAGCAGTTCTTC	CASSIGGSGTSYNEQFF
TRBJ1-1	12	-	TRBV28	-	TGTGCCAGCAGATACTGGAACACTGAAGCTTTCTTT	CASRYWNTEAFF
TRBJ1-1	14	-	TRBV5-4	-	TGTGCCAGCAGCTTTTCCACAGTGAACACTGAAGCTTTCTTT	CASSFSTVNTEAFF
TRBJ1-2	13	-	TRBV28	few	TGTGCCAGCAGTTTGGCACAGAACTATGGCTACACCTTC	CASSLAQNYGYTF
TRBJ1-1	14	-	TRBV9	once	TGTGCCAGCAGCGTAGCTGGGGTGAACACTGAAGCTTTCTTT	CASSVAGVNTEAFF
TRBJ2-1	14	-	TRBV9	-	TGTGCCAGCAGCGTAAAAGGGGAAGGCAATGAGCAGTTCTTC	CASSVKGEGNEQFF
TRBJ1-1	17	-	TRBV28	-	TGTGCCACCCGGGGGGGGGTGAGGGATTTTATGAACACTGAAGCTTTCTTT	CATRGGVRDFMNTEAFF
TRBJ1-2	15	-	TRBV14	-	TGTGCCAGCAGCCAAGTCGGGCCGAACAGCTATGGCTACACCTTC	CASSQVGPNSYGYTF
TRBJ2-7	13	-	TRBV2	-	TGTGCCAGTAAGCCCAGCGGGCCTTACGAGCAGTACTTC	CASKPSGPYEQYF
TRBJ1-5	19	-	TRBV27	-	TGTGCCAGCAGCCCAGAGGGGGGGCGAATGTTGGGGTACAATCAGCCCCAGCATTTT	CASSPEGGRMLGYNQPQHF
TRBJ1-6	14	TRBD1	TRBV6-5	-	TGTGCCAGCAGTTGGGACAGGGATAAGTCACCCCTCCACTTT	CASSWDRDKSPLHF
TRBJ2-2	16	-	TRBV6-5	-	TGTGCCAGCAGTTACGGGGGAAACAGGGCCGTCGGGGAGCTGTTTTTT	CASSYGGNRAVGELFF
TRBJ1-4	14	TRBD1	TRBV7-9	-	TGTGCCAGCAGCGCCGGACAGGTTTGGGAAAAACTGTTTTTT	CASSAGQVWEKLFF
TRBJ2-7	14	-	TRBV18	once	TGTGCCAGCTCACTGGGGAGGCACCTCTACGAGCAGTACTTC	CASSLGRHLYEQYF
TRBJ2-3	16	TRBD1	TRBV7-6	-	TGTGCCAGCAGTCCATCCAACAGGGGACGCACAGATACGCAGTATTTT	CASSPSNRGRTDTQYF
TRBJ1-4	16	TRBD1	TRBV3-1/TRBV3-2	-	TGTGCCAGCAGCCGTTCCCCCGGGACAGGGGATGAAAAACTGTTTTTT	CASSRSPGTGDEKLFF
TRBJ1-5	16	-	TRBV7-6	-	TGTGCCAGCAGCTTAGGGGACACCTATAGCAATCAGCCCCAGCATTTT	CASSLGDTYSNQPQHF
TRBJ1-2	16	TRBD1	TRBV27	-	TGTGCCAGCAGTACCCAAAACCCAATGACAGGGCATGGCTACACCTTC	CASSTQNPMTGHGYTF
TRBJ1-5	14	-	TRBV19	many	TGTGCCAGTAGTATATGGCTGCCAAATCAGCCCCAGCATTTT	CASSIWLPNQPQHF
TRBJ1-1	13	-	TRBV6-6	-	TGTGCCAGCACCCCCCAAGTTTCCCGCGGAGCTTTCTTT	CASTPQVSRGAFF
TRBJ2-7	15	-	TRBV24-1	few	TGTGCCACCAGTGATGCCACCGGGCCGACCTACGAGCAGTACTTC	CATSDATGPTYEQYF
TRBJ1-1	13	-	TRBV24-1	-	TGTGCCACCAGACAGGGCTCGAACACTGAAGCTTTCTTT	CATRQGSNTEAFF
TRBJ2-5	11	-	TRBV3-1/TRBV3-2	-	TGTGCCAGCAGCCAGAGTGAGACCCAGTACTTC	CASSQSETQYF
TRBJ2-1	15	TRBD2	TRBV9	-	TGTGCCAGCAGCGCCGCTAGCGGGGGCTACAATGAGCAGTTCTTC	CASSAASGGYNEQFF
TRBJ1-2	14	TRBD1	TRBV6-5	-	TGTGCCAGCCGCCCCGGACAGGGCGGCTATGGCTACACCTTC	CASRPGQGGYGYTF
TRBJ2-3	15	TRBD2	TRBV11-2	-	TGTGCCAGCAGCTTAGGCGGGGGGGCCTTAGATACGCAGTATTTT	CASSLGGGALDTQYF
TRBJ1-2	16	-	TRBV16	-	TGTGCCAGCAGCCCCGAAGGGGCCAGGCAGTCTCGAGGCTACACCTTC	CASSPEGARQSRGYTF
TRBJ2-7	17	TRBD2	TRBV14	-	TGTGCCAGCAGCCATCCGGGACTAGCGGGGACGATTGGCGAGCAGTACTTC	CASSHPGLAGTIGEQYF
TRBJ2-1	12	-	TRBV7-9	-	TGTGCCAGCACCAGTCCTTCGGATGAGCAGTTCTTC	CASTSPSDEQFF
TRBJ1-1	15	-	TRBV5-1	-	TGCGCCAGCAGCGCGGACACTCGGCAGAACACTGAAGCTTTCTTT	CASSADTRQNTEAFF
TRBJ1-5	13	-	TRBV6-5	-	TGTGCCAGCGGGTGGGGAGGTAATCAGCCCCAGCATTTT	CASGWGGNQPQHF
TRBJ1-4	15	TRBD1	TRBV7-3	-	TGTGCCAGCAGCGTACGGGACAGAATTAATGAAAAACTGTTTTTT	CASSVRDRINEKLFF
TRBJ1-3	16	-	TRBV28	-	TGTGCCAGCAGTTTATTTCCCAGGGTGGGTGGAAACACCATATATTTT	CASSLFPRVGGNTIYF
TRBJ1-5	11	-	TRBV20-1	-	TGCAGTGCTGCTCAGGGCCAGCCCCAGCATTTT	CSAAQGQPQHF
TRBJ1-1	17	-	TRBV30	-	TGTGCCTGGAGTGTTTCCAGGGGACCCCCCTGTAGGACTGAAGCTTTCTTT	CAWSVSRGPPCRTEAFF
TRBJ1-1	13	-	TRBV11-2	once	TGTGCCAGCAGCAAGACAGATAACACTGAAGCTTTCTTT	CASSKTDNTEAFF
TRBJ1-3	15	-	TRBV30	-	TGTGCCTGGAACAAAGGGATGGGCTCTGGAAACACCATATATTTT	CAWNKGMGSGNTIYF
TRBJ2-4	16	TRBD2	TRBV18	-	TGTGCCAGCTCACCGGCGGGGGGGCTAGCCAAAAACATTCAGTACTTC	CASSPAGGLAKNIQYF
TRBJ1-3	14	-	TRBV14	-	TGTGCCAGCAGCCAAGCCTACTCTGGAAACACCATATATTTT	CASSQAYSGNTIYF
TRBJ2-7	14	TRBD1	TRBV28	-	TGTGCCAGCAGGCCCCAGGGACAGGGCTACGAGCAGTACTTC	CASRPQGQGYEQYF